The 13 T cell receptor beta chains listed next were all sequenced from one sample in a study of beta chain features in type 1 diabetes. Study-wide results and caveats: Patients with Type 1 diabetes showed moderately but significantly shorter TCRB CDR3s in all four CD4+ subsets.

Of the isolated RNA, all was reverse transcribed, and so the sequenced material was expressed TCRB transcripts. Some clones are missing from TCRdb's copy, which holds only in-frame ones; the method was immunoSEQ multiplex PCR. The sample holds around 250,000 clones; 14% are singletons and the top ten take less than 0.02%. The antigens of these receptors remain unknown. Specimen: naive CD4+ T cells from blood. These receptors were collected from a man aged 25 to 45 with type 1 diabetes.

The chain carries TRBV6-5 and TRBJ2-5; D is possibly TRBD2 (5 bases). V lost 5 bases and J 2 bases, leaving 12 bases between the germline ends. The CDR3 runs to 14 residues. The germline V gene has CDR1 MNHEY and CDR2 SVGAGI. CDR3: CASSETGKQETQYF. The CDR3 nucleotides are TGTGCCAGCAGTGAAACGGGGAAGCAAGAGACCCAGTACTTC.

This chain connects TRBV13 to TRBJ2-7; maybe TRBD1 (6 bases). V gave up 0 bases and J gave up 3 bases, with 12 bases separating them. The CDR3 totals 15 residues. Germline V gene lookup returns CDR1 PRHDT and CDR2 FYEKMQ (reference sequence). Here the CDR3 DNA reads TGTGCCAGCAGCTTAGGCCAGGGGATGGACTACGAGCAGTACTTC. Protein sequence: CASSLGQGMDYEQYF.

This clone occurred a few times. The chain is built from TRBV6-6 and TRBJ2-7; D is unclear. Trimming stripped 0 bases from V and 5 bases from J, with 5 bases between. The CDR3 is made up of 12 amino acids. Germline V gene data show CDR1 as MNHNY and CDR2 as SVGAGI (reference sequence). The CDR3 region is CASSYSSDEQYF. The CDR3 region has the DNA TGTGCCAGCAGTTACTCGTCGGACGAGCAGTACTTC.

Only a few counts were recorded for this clone. The rearrangement links TRBV7-9 to TRBJ2-2, with D possibly matching TRBD1 (7 bases). Looked up from germline, CDR1 is SEHNR and CDR2 is FQNEAQ (reference sequence). This CDR3 region has 15 residues. The ends were cut back, 8 bases at V and 4 bases at J, with 17 bases in the middle. This CDR3 is CASQGGTVRTGELFF. The CDR3 nucleotides are TGTGCCAGCCAAGGGGGGACAGTCCGCACCGGGGAGCTGTTTTTT. The variable domain in full, completed from reference TRBV7-9 and TRBJ2-2, reads DTGVSQNPRHKITKRGQNVTFRCDPISEHNRLYWYRQTLGQGPEFLTYFQNEAQLEKSRLLSDRFSAERPKGSFSTLEIQRTEQGDSAMYLCASQGGTVRTGELFFGEGSRLTVL.

Only a few counts were recorded for this clone. As DNA, the CDR3 is TGTGCCTGGAGCAGGGTATCTGGAAACACCATATATTTT. Translated: CAWSRVSGNTIYF. This chain connects TRBV30 to TRBJ1-3; D perhaps matches TRBD1 (5 bases). Germline-derived CDR1 and CDR2 are GTSNPN and SVGIG (reference sequence). The CDR3 runs to 13 residues. Trimming stripped 3 bases from V and 1 base from J, with 7 bases between.

The rearrangement joins TRBV9 to TRBJ2-3, with D tentatively TRBD2 (7 bases). Germline CDR1 SGDLS, CDR2 YYNGEE. The CDR3 contains 15 residues. The V and J ends lost 2 bases and 5 bases respectively, with 15 bases between them. The CDR3 is CASSVRGGHEDTQYF. The CDR3 nucleotides read TGTGCCAGCAGCGTGAGGGGGGGGCATGAAGATACGCAGTATTTT.

The chain combines TRBV25-1 with TRBJ1-2; perhaps TRBD1 as D (5 bases). Trimming left V 5 bases short and J 0 bases short, with 16 bases between. The CDR3 covers 16 residues. The germline V gene has CDR1 MGHDK and CDR2 SYGVNS. CDR3 protein: CASSPQGSAANYGYTF. For the CDR3, the DNA is TGTGCCAGCAGTCCCCAGGGATCGGCGGCTAACTATGGCTACACCTTC.

This clone was detected only a few times. The chain recombines TRBV28 with TRBJ2-2; D call uncertain. CDR1 MDHEN and CDR2 SYDVKM come from the germline V gene. V lost 6 bases and J 5 bases, leaving 10 bases between the germline ends. This CDR3 region has 13 residues. The CDR3 nucleotides are TGTGCCAGCAGGCCCTGGGCTACCGGGGAGCTGTTTTTT. This translates into CASRPWATGELFF. Filled out from reference TRBV28 and TRBJ2-2, the complete variable domain reads DVKVTQSSRYLVKRTGEKVFLECVQDMDHENMFWYRQDPGLGLRLIYFSYDVKMKEKGDIPEGYSVSREKKERFSLILESASTNQTSMYLCASRPWATGELFFGEGSRLTVL.

This clone has just a few counts. The rearrangement uses TRBV15 and TRBJ2-7; 11 nucleotides match TRBD2. With 0 bases clipped from V and 3 bases from J, the junction kept 7 bases outside the gene matches. CDR1 LNHNV and CDR2 YYDKDF come from the germline V gene (reference sequence). The CDR3 totals 17 residues. The CDR3 bases are TGTGCCACCAGCAGAGATTTAACTAGCGGGAGCAGCTACGAGCAGTACTTC. Translation gives CATSRDLTSGSSYEQYF.

This clone was observed a few times. The chain combines TRBV7-2 with TRBJ2-1; D is possibly TRBD1 (6 bases). The ends were cut back, 3 bases at V and 7 bases at J, with 13 bases in the middle. There are 14 residues in the CDR3. Germline V CDR1 and CDR2: SGHTA, FQGNSA. CDR3: CASSFSFQGNEQFF. CDR3 bases: TGTGCCAGCAGCTTCTCTTTCCAGGGGAATGAGCAGTTCTTC. The full variable domain, its missing parts supplied by reference TRBV7-2 and TRBJ2-1, is GAGVSQSPSNKVTEKGKDVELRCDPISGHTALYWYRQSLGQGLEFLIYFQGNSAPDKSGLPSDRFSAERTGGSVSTLTIQRTQQEDSAVYLCASSFSFQGNEQFFGPGTRLTVL.

This clone was found a few times. This CDR3 reads CSVGQTTSTVEQYF. The CDR3 DNA is TGCAGCGTTGGGCAGACAACCTCTACGGTCGAGCAGTACTTC. This chain links TRBV29-1 with TRBJ2-7; D call uncertain. Germline V gene sequence: CDR1 SQVTM, CDR2 ANQGSEA. The V and J ends lost 4 bases and 6 bases respectively, with 19 bases between them. The CDR3 is 14 residues long.

V usage is TRBV18 and J usage is TRBJ1-5; no clear D. The V and J ends lost 3 bases and 5 bases respectively, with 14 bases between them. This CDR3 has 15 residues. Germline V gene data show CDR1 as KGHSH and CDR2 as LQKENI. In DNA form, the CDR3 reads TGTGCCAGCTCACCGGGTATGCAGGTTGATCAGCCCCAGCATTTT. It yields the protein CASSPGMQVDQPQHF.

A few counts support this clone. The chain joins TRBV7-9 to TRBJ2-1, with D possibly TRBD2 on 6 matching bases. The CDR3 consists of 15 residues. Germline assignment: CDR1 SEHNR and CDR2 FQNEAQ (reference sequence). Trimming took off 5 bases at V and 6 bases at J, with 17 bases between the two ends. The CDR3 sequence: CASSPTRGVFNEQFF. The CDR3 nucleotides read TGTGCCAGCAGCCCGACTAGAGGGGTATTCAATGAGCAGTTCTTC.